These 15 T cell receptor beta chains came from one sample sequenced in a study of cytomegalovirus exposure and HLA in healthy donors. It was with 60 Vbeta and 13 Jbeta primers that the PCR ran. Sequencing used immunoSEQ multiplex PCR; TCRdb keeps in-frame clones, though not all of them. The table has 150,000 to 200,000 clones, around 80% seen once. The sequenced material came from PBMCs. All receptors come from a man aged 45-60 years in good health and CMV-seropositive.

The chain uses TRBV12-5 and TRBJ1-3; 7 positions match TRBD1. Trimming cost V 2 bases and J 3 bases; bases outside gene matches: 1. The CDR3 runs 14 residues. CDR1 and CDR2 from the germline V gene are LGHNT and FRNRAP. The CDR3 bases are TGTGCTAGTGGTTTGTACAGGGGTGGAAACACCATATATTTT. It specifies CASGLYRGGNTIYF. The whole variable domain, filled in from reference TRBV12-5 and TRBJ1-3, reads DARVTQTPRHKVTEMGQEVTMRCQPILGHNTVFWYRQTMMQGLELLAYFRNRAPLDDSGMPKDRFSAEMPDATLATLKIQPSEPRDSAVYFCASGLYRGGNTIYFGEGSWLTVV.

V is TRBV27 and J is TRBJ1-2, with TRBD1 matching over 8 bases. The V gene's germline CDR1 is MNHEY and CDR2 SMNVEV (reference sequence). The ends lost 7 bases at V and 2 bases at J; junction bases unmatched: 6. CDR3 length equals 14 residues. In DNA form, the CDR3 reads TGTGCCAGCAAACCACAGGGGGGGAACTATGGCTACACCTTC. Its translation: CASKPQGGNYGYTF.

V gene TRBV13 combines with J gene TRBJ1-1; 10 bases agree with TRBD1. The ends lost 3 bases at V and 4 bases at J; junction bases unmatched: 8. This CDR3 comprises 16 residues. The V gene's germline CDR1 is PRHDT and CDR2 FYEKMQ (reference sequence). For the CDR3, the DNA is TGTGCCAGCAGCTTGCGACAGGGGGCCTCTTTCACTGAAGCTTTCTTT. Amino acids: CASSLRQGASFTEAFF.

This chain connects TRBV2 to TRBJ1-5; 7 nucleotides agree with TRBD1. The CDR3 is 14 residues long. Germline CDR1 and CDR2: SNHLY and FYNNEI. V lost 6 bases and J lost 7; bases outside the gene matches: 9. CDR3 region: CASSRGQAGQPQHF. The CDR3 DNA is TGTGCCAGCAGCAGAGGACAGGCGGGGCAGCCCCAGCATTTT.

CDR3 in amino acids: CASSLGGGAWETQYF. In DNA form, the CDR3 reads TGTGCCAGCAGCTTAGGTGGGGGGGCCTGGGAGACCCAGTACTTC. The chain couples TRBV7-7 to TRBJ2-5; weak D call: TRBD2 (7 bases). Germline CDR1 and CDR2: SSHAT and FNYEAQ (reference sequence). The CDR3 totals 15 residues. Between the trimmed V and J ends, which lost 1 base and 5 bases, there was a span of 14 bases.

This clone was recorded once. The chain is built from TRBV5-1 and TRBJ1-2, with 9 nucleotides matching TRBD1. Germline-derived CDR1 and CDR2 are SGHRS and YFSETQ. V lost 0 bases to trimming and J lost 6 bases; unmatched junction nucleotides: 9. There are 16 residues in the CDR3. The CDR3 DNA reads TGCGCCAGCAGCTTGGCCCCCGACAGGGGGTATGATGGCTACACCTTC. It encodes CASSLAPDRGYDGYTF.

J is TRBJ2-7 and V is TRBV5-1; possibly TRBD1 for D (6 bases). Germline assignment: CDR1 SGHRS and CDR2 YFSETQ. This CDR3 region has 15 residues. V was cut by 0 bases and J by 3 bases, with 13 bases left in between. CDR3 sequence (DNA): TGCGCCAGCAGCTTGGTGTCAGGGGTTGACTACGAGCAGTACTTC. Translating it yields CASSLVSGVDYEQYF.

The rearrangement uses TRBV27 and TRBJ2-6; TRBD2 might be the D (5 bases). The germline V gene encodes CDR1 MNHEY and CDR2 SMNVEV (reference sequence). V lost 2 bases and J 0 bases, leaving 11 bases between the germline ends. The CDR3 is 17 residues long. DNA of the CDR3: TGTGCCAGCAGTTTAACCGGGATCCTCTCTGGGGCCAACGTCCTGACTTTC. Translated: CASSLTGILSGANVLTF. Using reference TRBV27 and TRBJ2-6 for the parts outside the CDR3, the full variable domain is EAQVTQNPRYLITVTGKKLTVTCSQNMNHEYMSWYRQDPGLGLRQIYYSMNVEVTDKGDVPEGYKVSRKEKRNFPLILESPSPNQTSLYFCASSLTGILSGANVLTFGAGSRLTVL.

The chain joins TRBV18 to TRBJ2-5; TRBD1 matches at 8 bases. Germline V gene data show CDR1 as KGHSH and CDR2 as LQKENI. The V and J ends lost 2 bases and 5 bases, in that order; junction bases with no gene match: 4. The CDR3 is made up of 14 amino acids. The CDR3 loop reads CASSPGRGLETQYF. CDR3 nucleotides: TGTGCCAGCTCACCAGGCAGGGGGCTTGAGACCCAGTACTTC.

V usage is TRBV7-9 and J usage is TRBJ1-3; 7 bases line up with TRBD1. Trimming cost V 5 bases and J 2 bases; bases outside gene matches: 12. The CDR3 is made up of 17 amino acids. The germline V gene encodes CDR1 SEHNR and CDR2 FQNEAQ (reference sequence). Here the CDR3 reads CASSDGPGQAPGNTIYF. The CDR3 coding sequence is TGTGCCAGCAGCGACGGTCCTGGACAGGCGCCTGGAAACACCATATATTTT.

The CDR3 loop is CASSETGLGNTEAFF. The CDR3 DNA sequence: TGTGCCAGCAGCGAGACAGGGTTGGGGAACACTGAAGCTTTCTTT. The chain couples TRBV9 to TRBJ1-1, with 7 nucleotides matching TRBD1. CDR3 length equals 15 residues. The V segment lost 3 bases and the J segment 1 base; nucleotides outside the gene matches: 6. Germline V lookup: CDR1 SGDLS, CDR2 YYNGEE.

In its sample, this clone was seen once. The rearrangement joins TRBV28 to TRBJ1-3, with D maybe TRBD1 (5 bases). V dropped 6 bases and J dropped 2 bases, with 17 bases sitting between them. Germline assignment: CDR1 MDHEN and CDR2 SYDVKM. This CDR3 comprises 16 residues. CDR3 coding DNA: TGTGCCAGCAGCTTACAAATCAGGGTTCCTGGAAACACCATATATTTT. Amino acids: CASSLQIRVPGNTIYF.

This clone was detected only once. The chain is built from TRBV7-2 and TRBJ1-1; TRBD1 might be the D (6 bases). CDR1 and CDR2 from the germline V gene are SGHTA and FQGNSA. There are 14 residues in the CDR3. Between the trimmed V and J ends, which lost 5 bases and 7 bases, there was a span of 17 bases. The CDR3 region has the DNA TGTGCCAGCAGCGCCTCGGGGGGCTACGTTGAAGCTTTCTTT. It specifies CASSASGGYVEAFF.

This chain uses TRBV6-4 with TRBJ2-3, with TRBD2 identical over 12 bases. This CDR3 has 16 residues. Germline CDR1 is MRHNA and CDR2 is SNTAGT. Trimming cost V 6 bases and J 7 bases; bases outside gene matches: 11. Here the CDR3 DNA reads TGTGCCAGCAGGTCCCTTGAGACTAGCGGGAGAAATACGCAGTATTTT. This translates into CASRSLETSGRNTQYF.

As DNA, the CDR3 is TGTGCCAGCAGCGAAGGTCTCGGACAGAGATCCTACGAGCAGTACTTC. Its translation is CASSEGLGQRSYEQYF. This chain uses TRBV27 with TRBJ2-7; a weak D match, TRBD1 (6 bases). There are 16 residues in the CDR3. Looked up from germline, CDR1 is MNHEY and CDR2 is SMNVEV (reference sequence). V shed 6 bases and J shed 1 base, with 19 bases lying between them.